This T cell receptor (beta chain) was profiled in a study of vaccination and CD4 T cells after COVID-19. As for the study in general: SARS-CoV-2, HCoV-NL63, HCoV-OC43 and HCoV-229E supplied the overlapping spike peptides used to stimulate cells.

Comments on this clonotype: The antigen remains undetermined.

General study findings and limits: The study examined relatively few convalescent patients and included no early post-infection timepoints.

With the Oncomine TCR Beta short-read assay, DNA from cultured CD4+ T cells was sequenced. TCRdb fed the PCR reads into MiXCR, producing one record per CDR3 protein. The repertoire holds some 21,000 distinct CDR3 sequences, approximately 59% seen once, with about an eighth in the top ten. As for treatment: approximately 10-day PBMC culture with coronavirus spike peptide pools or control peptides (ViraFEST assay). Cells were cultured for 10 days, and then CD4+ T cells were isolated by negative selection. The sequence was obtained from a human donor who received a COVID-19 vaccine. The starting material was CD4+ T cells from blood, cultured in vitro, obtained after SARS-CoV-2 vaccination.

CDR3 sequence reads: CATSVSQEVGTGELFF. In nucleotides, the CDR3 is TGTGCCACCAGTGTCTCACAGGAGGTTGGGACCGGGGAGCTGTTTTTT. The chain carries TRBV24-1 and TRBJ2-2; D possibly matches TRBD1 or TRBD2 (5 bases each). In germline, CDR1 is KGHDR, CDR2 SFDVKD. CDR3 length: 16 amino acids. V shed 5 bases and J shed 5 bases, with 17 bases lying between them.